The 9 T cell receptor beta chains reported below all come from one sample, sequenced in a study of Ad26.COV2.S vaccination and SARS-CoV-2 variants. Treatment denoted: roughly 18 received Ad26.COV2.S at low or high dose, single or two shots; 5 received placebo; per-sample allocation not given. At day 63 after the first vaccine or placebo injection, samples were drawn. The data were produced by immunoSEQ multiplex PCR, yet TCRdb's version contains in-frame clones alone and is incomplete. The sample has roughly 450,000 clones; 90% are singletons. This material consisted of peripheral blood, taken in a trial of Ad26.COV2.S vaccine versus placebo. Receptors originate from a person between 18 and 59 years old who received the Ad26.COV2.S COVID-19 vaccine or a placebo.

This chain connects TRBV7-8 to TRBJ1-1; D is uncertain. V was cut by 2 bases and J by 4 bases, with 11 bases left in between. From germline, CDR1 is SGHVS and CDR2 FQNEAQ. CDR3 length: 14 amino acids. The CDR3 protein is CASSLFSRGTEAFF. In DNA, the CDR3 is TGTGCCAGCAGCTTATTCTCCCGGGGCACTGAAGCTTTCTTT.

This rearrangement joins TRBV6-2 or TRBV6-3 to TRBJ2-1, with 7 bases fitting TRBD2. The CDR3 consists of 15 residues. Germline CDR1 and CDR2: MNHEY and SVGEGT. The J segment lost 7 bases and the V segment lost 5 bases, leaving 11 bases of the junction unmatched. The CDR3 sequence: CASSRTGGGPNEQFF. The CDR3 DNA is TGTGCCAGCAGTAGGACGGGGGGAGGGCCTAATGAGCAGTTCTTC.

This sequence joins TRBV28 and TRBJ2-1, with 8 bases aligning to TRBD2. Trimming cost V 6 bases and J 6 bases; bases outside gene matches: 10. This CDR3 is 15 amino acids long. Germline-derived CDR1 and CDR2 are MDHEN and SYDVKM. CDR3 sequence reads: CASSSSGSNLNEQFF. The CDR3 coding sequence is TGTGCCAGCAGCTCCAGCGGGAGCAACCTCAATGAGCAGTTCTTC. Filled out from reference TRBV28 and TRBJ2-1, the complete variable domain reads DVKVTQSSRYLVKRTGEKVFLECVQDMDHENMFWYRQDPGLGLRLIYFSYDVKMKEKGDIPEGYSVSREKKERFSLILESASTNQTSMYLCASSSSGSNLNEQFFGPGTRLTVL.

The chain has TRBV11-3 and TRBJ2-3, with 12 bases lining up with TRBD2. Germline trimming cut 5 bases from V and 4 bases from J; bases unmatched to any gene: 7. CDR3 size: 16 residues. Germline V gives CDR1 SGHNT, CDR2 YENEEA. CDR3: CASSLRLAGVADTQYF. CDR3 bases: TGTGCCAGCAGCCTAAGACTAGCGGGAGTCGCAGATACGCAGTATTTT.

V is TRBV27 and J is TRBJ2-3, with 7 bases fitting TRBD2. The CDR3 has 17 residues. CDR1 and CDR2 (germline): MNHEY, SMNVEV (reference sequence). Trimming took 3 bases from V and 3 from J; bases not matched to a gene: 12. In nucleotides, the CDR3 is TGTGCCAGCAGTTTCCCCATTCTAGCGGTCCCTACAGATACGCAGTATTTT. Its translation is CASSFPILAVPTDTQYF.

The CDR3 bases are TGTGCCAGCAGGTCATTTGGGGGGACTGAAGCTTTCTTT. This codes for CASRSFGGTEAFF. The chain uses TRBV12-3 or TRBV12-4 and TRBJ1-1, with D possibly matching TRBD1 (5 bases). This CDR3 has 13 amino acids. V shed 6 bases and J shed 5 bases, with 13 bases lying between them.

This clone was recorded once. The CDR3 DNA sequence: TGTGCCAGCAGTCCCACCGGGCCTACCTATGGGGCCAACGTCCTGACTTTC. It codes for CASSPTGPTYGANVLTF. The rearrangement links TRBV28 to TRBJ2-6; D is uncertain. CDR3 length equals 17 residues. Germline V gene lookup returns CDR1 MDHEN and CDR2 SYDVKM. V shed 5 bases and J shed 3 bases, with 17 bases lying between them. Drawing the rest from reference TRBV28 and TRBJ2-6, the complete variable domain is DVKVTQSSRYLVKRTGEKVFLECVQDMDHENMFWYRQDPGLGLRLIYFSYDVKMKEKGDIPEGYSVSREKKERFSLILESASTNQTSMYLCASSPTGPTYGANVLTFGAGSRLTVL.

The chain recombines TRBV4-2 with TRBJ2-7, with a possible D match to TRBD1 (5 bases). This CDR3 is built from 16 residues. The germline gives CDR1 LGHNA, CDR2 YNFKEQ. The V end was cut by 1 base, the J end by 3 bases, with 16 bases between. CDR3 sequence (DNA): TGTGCCAGCAGCCAAGGCGATGAAGGGGCCCTCTACGAGCAGTACTTC. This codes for CASSQGDEGALYEQYF.

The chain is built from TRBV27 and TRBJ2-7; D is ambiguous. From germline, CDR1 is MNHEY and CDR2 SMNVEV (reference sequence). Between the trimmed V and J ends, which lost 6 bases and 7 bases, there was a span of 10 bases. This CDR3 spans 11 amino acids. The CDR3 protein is CASRSFGEQYF. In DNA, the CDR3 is TGTGCCAGCAGATCATTCGGAGAGCAGTACTTC.